Listed here are 25 T cell receptor beta chains from one sample, sequenced in a study of cytomegalovirus exposure and HLA in healthy donors. The PCR contained 60 Vbeta and 13 Jbeta primers. Assay: immunoSEQ multiplex PCR; the TCRdb copy retains only in-frame clones and omits some. The top ten hold approximately 4.1% of the sample, which has about 170,000 clones, 65% to 85% seen once. Sequenced input: PBMCs. The receptors shown here come from a woman aged 45-59 years in good health and CMV-seropositive.

This chain joins TRBV28 and TRBJ1-3, with D hard to call. CDR1 and CDR2 (germline): MDHEN, SYDVKM. V dropped 4 bases and J dropped 0 bases, with 16 bases sitting between them. This CDR3 contains 17 residues. CDR3 nucleotides: TGTGCCAGCAGTTCTGAGGGAGGCTCCCACTCTGGAAACACCATATATTTT. Its translation: CASSSEGGSHSGNTIYF.

This clone was found once. V and J are TRBV27 and TRBJ1-4; D is ambiguous. V gave up 6 bases and J gave up 5 bases, with 16 bases separating them. CDR1 MNHEY and CDR2 SMNVEV come from the germline V gene (reference sequence). This CDR3 region has 15 residues. The CDR3 DNA follows: TGTGCCAGCAGACCTGGACTCCTTCAAAATGAAAAACTGTTTTTT. Amino acid sequence: CASRPGLLQNEKLFF.

The rearrangement links TRBV29-1 to TRBJ1-5, with D perhaps TRBD1 (6 bases). CDR3 size: 15 residues. V dropped 3 bases and J dropped 0 bases, with 12 bases sitting between them. Germline-derived CDR1 and CDR2 are SQVTM and ANQGSEA. CDR3 residues: CSVEGGPYSNQPQHF. The CDR3 DNA follows: TGCAGCGTTGAGGGGGGGCCATATAGCAATCAGCCCCAGCATTTT.

The V call is TRBV18, the J call TRBJ2-7; 7 nucleotides agree with TRBD1. After removal of 5 bases from V and 5 bases from J, the junction contained 9 bases not matched to a gene. Germline V gene data show CDR1 as KGHSH and CDR2 as LQKENI. There are 14 residues in the CDR3. The CDR3 coding sequence is TGTGCCAGCTCAATTCGACAGGGTAGCCACGAGCAGTACTTC. Translated, it gives CASSIRQGSHEQYF.

The rearrangement uses TRBV6-1 and TRBJ2-1; maybe TRBD1 (7 bases). This CDR3 region has 14 residues. Germline CDR1 is MNHNS and CDR2 is SASEGT. V was clipped by 6 bases and J by 8 bases, with 17 bases between them. The CDR3 spells CASSSNDREDEQFF. The CDR3 DNA reads as TGTGCCAGCAGCTCAAATGACAGGGAGGATGAGCAGTTCTTC.

The chain combines TRBV4-2 with TRBJ2-5; D uncertain. CDR1 and CDR2 (germline): LGHNA, YNFKEQ. The ends were cut back, 0 bases at V and 1 base at J, with 12 bases in the middle. CDR3 length: 16 amino acids. DNA for the CDR3: TGTGCCAGCAGCCAAGATTGGTCCAGGCCCCAAGAGACCCAGTACTTC. Protein: CASSQDWSRPQETQYF.

The genes are TRBV27 and TRBJ1-1, with 7 bases fitting TRBD1. Germline values: CDR1 MNHEY, CDR2 SMNVEV (reference sequence). This CDR3 spans 15 amino acids. V dropped 8 bases and J dropped 1; count of bases not matched to a gene: 10. CDR3 protein: CASGLLGGRNTEAFF. The DNA of the CDR3 is TGTGCCAGCGGTCTTCTAGGGGGCAGGAACACTGAAGCTTTCTTT.

In DNA form, the CDR3 reads TGTGCCAGCAGGGAGAACTACGAGCAGTACTTC. It encodes CASRENYEQYF. This chain connects TRBV6-1 to TRBJ2-7; D remains ambiguous. This CDR3 has 11 residues. Trimming stripped 6 bases from V and 3 bases from J, with 6 bases between. CDR1 and CDR2 from the germline V gene are MNHNS and SASEGT.

This clone was observed a few times. The chain employs TRBV4-3 and TRBJ2-3, with TRBD2 matching over 9 bases. Trimming removed 1 base from V and 7 bases from J; junction bases left unmatched: 12. In germline, CDR1 is LGHNA, CDR2 YSLEER. The CDR3 is made up of 17 amino acids. The CDR3: CASSQVFGAGGKNTQYF. As DNA, the CDR3 is TGCGCCAGCAGCCAAGTGTTTGGAGCGGGGGGAAAGAATACGCAGTATTTT.

This rearrangement joins TRBV13 to TRBJ2-2; D gene unclear. Trimming removed 4 bases at V and 1 base at J, with 7 bases between. Germline V gene data show CDR1 as PRHDT and CDR2 as FYEKMQ (reference sequence). The CDR3 loop spans 14 amino acids. DNA for the CDR3: TGTGCCAGCAGCTCAGTCCAGAACACCGGGGAGCTGTTTTTT. Its translation is CASSSVQNTGELFF.

The V gene is TRBV28, the J gene TRBJ2-1, with D perhaps TRBD2 (6 bases). The length of the CDR3 is 14 residues. V lost 1 base, J lost 8 bases, and 12 bases lay in between. Germline V lookup: CDR1 MDHEN, CDR2 SYDVKM. This CDR3 reads CASSLSWRGYEQFF. The CDR3, as DNA: TGTGCCAGCAGTTTATCTTGGAGGGGCTATGAGCAGTTCTTC.

This sequence joins TRBV4-3 and TRBJ1-1; D possibly corresponds to TRBD1 (5 bases). Deletions cut 1 base from V and 5 bases from J, with 14 bases between. The germline V gene has CDR1 LGHNA and CDR2 YSLEER. The CDR3 consists of 15 residues. The CDR3 region is CASSQGSRVGTEAFF. CDR3 coding DNA: TGCGCCAGCAGCCAAGGAAGCAGGGTAGGAACTGAAGCTTTCTTT.

The rearrangement links TRBV9 to TRBJ1-1; TRBD1 matches at 7 bases. The CDR3 is 15 residues long. After removal of 3 bases from V and 0 bases from J, the junction contained 5 bases not matched to a gene. Germline CDR1 reads SGDLS; CDR2 reads YYNGEE. Here the CDR3 reads CASSEGAAMNTEAFF. The DNA for the CDR3 is TGTGCCAGCAGCGAGGGGGCAGCTATGAACACTGAAGCTTTCTTT.

The chain uses TRBV19 and TRBJ2-2; the match to TRBD1 covers 9 bases. The junction had 8 bases not matched to a gene; V was cut back by 3 bases and J by 6 bases. Germline V gene lookup returns CDR1 LNHDA and CDR2 SQIVND (reference sequence). The CDR3 runs to 16 residues. Written as DNA, the CDR3 is TGTGCCAGTAGTATCTCCGGGACAGGGTTCCCCGGGGAGCTGTTTTTT. It codes for CASSISGTGFPGELFF.

The genes are TRBV2 and TRBJ2-3, with 8 bases fitting TRBD2. The V and J ends lost 8 bases and 8 bases, in that order; junction bases with no gene match: 9. CDR1 and CDR2 (germline): SNHLY, FYNNEI. This CDR3 is built from 13 residues. The CDR3 sequence is CASRSGGRGTQYF. The CDR3 region has the DNA TGTGCCAGCCGCTCGGGGGGGAGAGGTACGCAGTATTTT.

The count of this clone is one. The V and J genes are TRBV4-3 and TRBJ2-3; TRBD2 matches 9 bases. The CDR3 spans 17 residues. The V and J ends lost 0 bases and 1 base, in that order; junction bases with no gene match: 5. Germline CDR1 is LGHNA and CDR2 is YSLEER. The CDR3 is CASSQEGQRGGTDTQYF. CDR3 nucleotide sequence: TGCGCCAGCAGCCAAGAAGGGCAGCGGGGGGGCACAGATACGCAGTATTTT.

The J gene is TRBJ2-5, the V gene TRBV9; 8 bases agree with TRBD2. From germline, CDR1 is SGDLS and CDR2 YYNGEE. With V trimmed by 5 bases and J by 0 bases, 12 bases remained unmatched. CDR3 length: 17 amino acids. CDR3 sequence (DNA): TGTGCCAGCAGTGAGTATGGACTAGCCTTGTACCAAGAGACCCAGTACTTC. Protein sequence: CASSEYGLALYQETQYF.

The chain uses TRBV9 and TRBJ2-1; possible D gene TRBD1, 7 bases. Germline V gene data show CDR1 as SGDLS and CDR2 as YYNGEE. The CDR3 totals 18 residues. V shed 3 bases and J shed 0 bases, with 19 bases lying between them. The DNA of the CDR3 is TGTGCCAGCAGCGCAGGGGGGAATTGGGGGTCCTCCTACAATGAGCAGTTCTTC. It specifies CASSAGGNWGSSYNEQFF. Drawing the rest from reference TRBV9 and TRBJ2-1, the complete variable domain is DSGVTQTPKHLITATGQRVTLRCSPRSGDLSVYWYQQSLDQGLQFLIQYYNGEERAKGNILERFSAQQFPDLHSELNLSSLELGDSALYFCASSAGGNWGSSYNEQFFGPGTRLTVL.

The chain is built from TRBV6-5 and TRBJ1-6, with a possible D match to TRBD1 (6 bases). Deletions cut 6 bases from V and 18 bases from J, with 18 bases between. CDR1 and CDR2 from the germline V gene are MNHEY and SVGAGI. CDR3 length: 12 amino acids. The CDR3 bases are TGTGCCAGCAGGAGGGGGGGGGAGAGTCCCCACTTT. The encoded protein is CASRRGGESPHF.

J is TRBJ1-4 and V is TRBV28; D unresolved. V lost 6 bases, J lost 1 base, and 21 bases lay in between. Germline-derived CDR1 and CDR2 are MDHEN and SYDVKM. The CDR3 covers 18 residues. The CDR3 protein is CASSPAGRILQTNEKLFF. The CDR3, as DNA: TGTGCCAGCAGCCCCGCTGGCAGGATTCTGCAAACTAATGAAAAACTGTTTTTT.

The V gene is TRBV28, the J gene TRBJ2-3, with D possibly TRBD2 on 5 matching bases. The CDR3 extends over 15 amino acids. V lost 4 bases and J lost 6, with 17 bases in between. Germline V lookup: CDR1 MDHEN, CDR2 SYDVKM. The CDR3 DNA reads TGTGCCAGCAGTTCTTTCACCTCACCGGGGGATACGCAGTATTTT. It specifies CASSSFTSPGDTQYF.

The gene calls are TRBV2 and TRBJ2-2; 8 bases are a match to TRBD2. This CDR3 has 14 amino acids. V lost 5 bases to trimming and J lost 7 bases; unmatched junction nucleotides: 6. Germline CDR1 is SNHLY and CDR2 is FYNNEI. The CDR3 DNA sequence: TGTGCCAGCAGTCGGCGGGAGGTTAGCGGGGAGCTGTTTTTT. Its translation: CASSRREVSGELFF.

CDR3 loop: CASSPDDRVINQPQHF. CDR3 nucleotides: TGTGCCAGCAGTCCTGACGACAGGGTAATCAATCAGCCCCAGCATTTT. The chain couples TRBV27 to TRBJ1-5, with 7 bases that match TRBD1. Looked up from germline, CDR1 is MNHEY and CDR2 is SMNVEV (reference sequence). J was trimmed by 3 bases and V by 5 bases; bases with no gene match: 10. The CDR3 contains 16 residues.

The chain uses TRBV4-3 and TRBJ1-1; D possibly corresponds to TRBD1 (6 bases). The length of the CDR3 is 14 residues. With 4 bases removed from V and 1 base from J, the gap between germline ends came to 10 bases. Germline V gene lookup returns CDR1 LGHNA and CDR2 YSLEER. The CDR3 DNA follows: TGCGCCAGCAGCCCCCGGGGGGCGAACACTGAAGCTTTCTTT. Translated: CASSPRGANTEAFF.

This clone was counted between two and nine times. For the CDR3, the DNA is TGTGCCAGCAGCGTACAGGGTCAGCCGAACACTGAAGCTTTCTTT. It yields the protein CASSVQGQPNTEAFF. The rearrangement uses TRBV9 and TRBJ1-1, with D perhaps TRBD1 (5 bases). CDR3 size: 15 residues. The germline V gene has CDR1 SGDLS and CDR2 YYNGEE. V dropped 1 base and J dropped 1 base, with 11 bases sitting between them.